These 22 T cell receptor beta chains came from one sample sequenced in a study of PD-L1 blockade in urothelial cancer. Described time point: pretreatment peripheral blood. Profiling relied on immunoSEQ multiplex PCR, and the TCRdb table lists in-frame clones only, not all of them. The data contain over 45,000 clones, around 83% of them singletons. The material was PBMCs, obtained around atezolizumab (anti-PD-L1) treatment. All receptors derive from a man aged 55-75 years with urothelial cancer.

V usage is TRBV15 and J usage is TRBJ2-2; possible D gene TRBD1, 6 bases. V lost 3 bases and J lost 4, with 12 bases in between. Germline V gives CDR1 LNHNV, CDR2 YYDKDF (reference sequence). The CDR3 is 15 residues long. The DNA for the CDR3 is TGTGCCACCAGCAGGCAACAGGGAATCACCGGGGAGCTGTTTTTT. It codes for CATSRQQGITGELFF. Drawing the rest from reference TRBV15 and TRBJ2-2, the complete variable domain is DAMVIQNPRYQVTQFGKPVTLSCSQTLNHNVMYWYQQKSSQAPKLLFHYYDKDFNNEADTPDNFQSRRPNTSFCFLDIRSPGLGDTAMYLCATSRQQGITGELFFGEGSRLTVL.

This clone was observed once. The rearrangement uses TRBV2 and TRBJ1-1; D unresolved. The CDR3 extends over 13 amino acids. Trimming removed 7 bases at V and 2 bases at J, with 11 bases between. Germline values: CDR1 SNHLY, CDR2 FYNNEI. The CDR3 region has the DNA TGTGCCAGCATGAACGGACTAAACACTGAAGCTTTCTTT. Its translation is CASMNGLNTEAFF.

This CDR3 reads CAWSIQGIHEQYF. Here the CDR3 DNA reads TGTGCCTGGAGTATACAGGGGATCCACGAGCAGTACTTC. This chain connects TRBV30 to TRBJ2-7, with 7 bases matching TRBD1. V shed 2 bases and J 5 bases; nucleotides not matched to a gene: 6. The CDR3 loop spans 13 amino acids. Germline V CDR1 and CDR2: GTSNPN, SVGIG (reference sequence). Full variable domain (outside the CDR3, taken from reference TRBV30 and TRBJ2-7): SQTIHQWPATLVQPVGSPLSLECTVEGTSNPNLYWYRQAAGRGLQLLFYSVGIGQISSEVPQNLSASRPQDRQFILSSKKLLLSDSGFYLCAWSIQGIHEQYFGPGTRLTVT.

J is TRBJ2-7 and V is TRBV30; possibly TRBD2 for D (5 bases). The CDR3 consists of 15 residues. Trimming left V 0 bases short and J 6 bases short, with 18 bases between. The germline CDR1 and CDR2 sequences are GTSNPN and SVGIG (reference sequence). This CDR3 is CAWSVAGNFLLEQYF. Written as DNA, the CDR3 is TGTGCCTGGAGTGTGGCCGGGAATTTCCTCCTCGAGCAGTACTTC.

The J gene is TRBJ2-3, the V gene TRBV9, with a possible D match to TRBD2 (6 bases). This CDR3 is built from 18 residues. Germline CDR1 SGDLS, CDR2 YYNGEE. With 4 bases removed from V and 0 bases from J, the gap between germline ends came to 21 bases. Written as DNA, the CDR3 is TGTGCCAGCAGCCCCCATGGGACTTACCAATCTAGCACAGATACGCAGTATTTT. Translating gives CASSPHGTYQSSTDTQYF.

The chain links TRBV19 to TRBJ2-7, with TRBD2 identical over 7 bases. The germline V gene encodes CDR1 LNHDA and CDR2 SQIVND (reference sequence). CDR3 length: 16 residues. Trimming removed 6 bases from V and 1 base from J; junction bases left unmatched: 12. CDR3 loop: CASSLGGSTLSYEQYF. The CDR3 DNA follows: TGTGCCAGTAGCTTGGGAGGGTCCACCCTTTCCTACGAGCAGTACTTC.

The gene calls are TRBV5-1 and TRBJ1-2; D is undetermined. Germline V gene lookup returns CDR1 SGHRS and CDR2 YFSETQ. The CDR3 has 14 amino acids. The V and J ends lost 0 bases and 4 bases respectively, with 10 bases between them. The CDR3 sequence is CASSLEVGSYGYTF. In DNA form, the CDR3 reads TGCGCCAGCAGCTTGGAGGTTGGGAGCTATGGCTACACCTTC.

The V and J genes are TRBV19 and TRBJ1-6, with 10 bases identical to TRBD1. Germline V gene lookup returns CDR1 LNHDA and CDR2 SQIVND (reference sequence). Unmatched junction bases numbered 6, after V lost 5 bases and J lost 8 bases. The CDR3 consists of 15 residues. CDR3 residues: CASSVGQGGYSPLHF. DNA for the CDR3: TGTGCCAGTAGTGTTGGACAGGGGGGCTATTCACCCCTCCACTTT. The full variable domain, completed using reference TRBV19 and TRBJ1-6, is DGGITQSPKYLFRKEGQNVTLSCEQNLNHDAMYWYRQDPGQGLRLIYYSQIVNDFQKGDIAEGYSVSREKKESFPLTVTSAQKNPTAFYLCASSVGQGGYSPLHFGNGTRLTVT.

The chain employs TRBV4-1 and TRBJ1-2, with D perhaps matching TRBD1 (5 bases). This CDR3 contains 16 residues. Between the trimmed V and J ends, which lost 4 bases and 0 bases, there was a span of 15 bases. Germline CDR1 reads MGHRA; CDR2 reads YSYEKL. Written as DNA, the CDR3 is TGCGCCAGCAGCCGGGCAGGGACTGCGCCTAACTATGGCTACACCTTC. Translation gives CASSRAGTAPNYGYTF.

The chain uses TRBV5-6 and TRBJ2-3; D remains ambiguous. Trimming left V 0 bases short and J 4 bases short, with 9 bases between. The CDR3 length is 14 residues. Germline CDR1 and CDR2: SGHDT and YYEEEE. CDR3 protein: CASSLVRVADTQYF. The DNA of the CDR3 is TGTGCCAGCAGCTTGGTCCGGGTTGCAGATACGCAGTATTTT.

This clone was detected only once. The chain uses TRBV11-2 and TRBJ2-1, with unresolved D. The CDR3 length is 11 residues. Between the trimmed V and J ends, which lost 5 bases and 5 bases, there was a span of 4 bases. CDR1 SGHAT and CDR2 FQNNGV come from the germline V gene. The CDR3 reads CASSLHNEQFF. The CDR3 DNA reads TGTGCCAGCAGCCTCCACAATGAGCAGTTCTTC.

The chain combines TRBV6-6 with TRBJ2-7; D is possibly TRBD2 (5 bases). The V and J ends lost 5 bases and 6 bases respectively, with 11 bases between them. The CDR3 length is 12 residues. Germline lookup yields CDR1 MNHNY and CDR2 SVGAGI (reference sequence). This CDR3 is CASSPGNTEQYF. The DNA for the CDR3 is TGTGCCAGCAGTCCCGGGAACACCGAGCAGTACTTC.

This clone was counted a single time. The CDR3 bases are TGTGCCAGCAGCGTAGGACAGGGGGCGGATCAGCCCCAGCATTTT. Encoded protein: CASSVGQGADQPQHF. The chain joins TRBV9 to TRBJ1-5; 10 nucleotides align to TRBD1. V lost 0 bases to trimming and J lost 5 bases; unmatched junction nucleotides: 2. Germline V gene data show CDR1 as SGDLS and CDR2 as YYNGEE. The CDR3 has 15 amino acids. Full variable domain (missing parts from reference TRBV9 and TRBJ1-5): DSGVTQTPKHLITATGQRVTLRCSPRSGDLSVYWYQQSLDQGLQFLIQYYNGEERAKGNILERFSAQQFPDLHSELNLSSLELGDSALYFCASSVGQGADQPQHFGDGTRLSIL.

The chain employs TRBV4-1 and TRBJ2-5, with D tentatively TRBD1 (6 bases). The CDR3 spans 17 residues. V dropped 0 bases and J dropped 7 bases, with 21 bases sitting between them. The V gene's germline CDR1 is MGHRA and CDR2 YSYEKL. The CDR3 is CASSQDAGVGGSGTQYF. DNA for the CDR3: TGCGCCAGCAGCCAAGATGCTGGGGTAGGGGGTAGTGGGACCCAGTACTTC.

The V call is TRBV5-5, the J call TRBJ1-2; the match to TRBD1 covers 9 bases. The CDR3 is 13 residues long. Germline V gives CDR1 SGHKS, CDR2 YYEKEE (reference sequence). With 5 bases clipped from V and 8 bases from J, the junction kept 7 bases outside the gene matches. DNA of the CDR3: TGTGCCAGCAGGCATGGACAGGGGAAAGGCTACACCTTC. It is translated as CASRHGQGKGYTF.

CDR3 protein: CASSISGPYGYTF. As DNA, the CDR3 is TGTGCCAGTAGTATCTCAGGGCCTTATGGCTACACCTTC. This rearrangement joins TRBV19 to TRBJ1-2, with a tentative D call TRBD1 (5 bases). Trimming took off 3 bases at V and 5 bases at J, with 10 bases between the two ends. The CDR3 runs 13 residues. Germline CDR1 is LNHDA and CDR2 is SQIVND (reference sequence).

In DNA, the CDR3 is TGCGCCAGCACCCCGGGGGAGTATATGGGGACCCAGTACTTC. Translating it yields CASTPGEYMGTQYF. The chain uses TRBV5-1 and TRBJ2-5; possible D gene TRBD2, 6 bases. From germline, CDR1 is SGHRS and CDR2 YFSETQ. V gave up 6 bases and J gave up 7 bases, with 19 bases separating them. The length of the CDR3 is 14 residues.

The V call is TRBV9, the J call TRBJ1-2, with D unclear. V was shortened by 0 bases and J by 7 bases, with 7 bases between the two germline ends. Germline CDR1 reads SGDLS; CDR2 reads YYNGEE. The CDR3 has 12 amino acids. Written as DNA, the CDR3 is TGTGCCAGCAGCGTAGACCGGAGTGGCTACACCTTC. This encodes CASSVDRSGYTF.

The gene calls are TRBV11-3 and TRBJ2-1, with 8 bases matching TRBD2. Germline loops: CDR1 SGHNT, CDR2 YENEEA. The CDR3 runs to 17 residues. V lost 5 bases and J lost 5; bases outside the gene matches: 14. CDR3 nucleotide sequence: TGTGCCAGCAGCCCCCAACAGGGACTAGGGCCCCACAATGAGCAGTTCTTC. Its translation: CASSPQQGLGPHNEQFF. The full variable domain, completed using reference TRBV11-3 and TRBJ2-1, is EAGVVQSPRYKIIEKKQPVAFWCNPISGHNTLYWYLQNLGQGPELLIRYENEEAVDDSQLPKDRFSAERLKGVDSTLKIQPAELGDSAVYLCASSPQQGLGPHNEQFFGPGTRLTVL.

This clone showed up just once. The V gene is TRBV5-4, the J gene TRBJ2-7; a possible D gene is TRBD1 (5 bases). There are 16 residues in the CDR3. Germline CDR1 is SGHNT and CDR2 is YYREEE (reference sequence). V gave up 4 bases and J gave up 0 bases, with 17 bases separating them. The CDR3 nucleotides are TGTGCCAGCAGCACTTCCCAGGGTTCGCACTCCTACGAGCAGTACTTC. Translated, it gives CASSTSQGSHSYEQYF.

The chain employs TRBV5-1 and TRBJ2-6; 8 nucleotides line up with TRBD1. Germline V gene sequence: CDR1 SGHRS, CDR2 YFSETQ. V trimming: 4 bases; J trimming: 2 bases; junction bases outside the gene matches: 5. There are 16 residues in the CDR3. In DNA, the CDR3 is TGCGCCAGCAGCCTTGACAGGGGCCCTGGGGCCAACGTCCTGACTTTC. Its translation is CASSLDRGPGANVLTF.

The rearrangement links TRBV5-6 to TRBJ1-1, with D perhaps TRBD1 (6 bases). In germline, CDR1 is SGHDT, CDR2 YYEEEE. The CDR3 runs 16 residues. V was cut by 1 base and J by 6 bases, with 19 bases left in between. The chain's CDR3 is CASSLPAGGAGAEAFF. CDR3 in DNA: TGTGCCAGCAGCTTGCCTGCGGGGGGCGCTGGGGCTGAAGCTTTCTTT.